These 25 T cell receptor beta chains were sequenced from one sample in a study of cytomegalovirus exposure and HLA in healthy donors. The PCR had 60 Vbeta and 13 Jbeta primers. This table comes from immunoSEQ multiplex PCR, and its TCRdb copy is limited to in-frame clones, with some not included. Of approximately 140,000 clones in the sample, more than 60% were seen once. Sequencing input: PBMCs. The receptors originated from a man in his forties in good health and CMV-seropositive.

The gene calls are TRBV6-1 and TRBJ1-5, with 8 bases fitting TRBD1. The V gene end was trimmed by 6 bases and the J gene end by 11 bases; junction bases not matched to a gene: 12. The CDR3 consists of 14 residues. Germline lookup yields CDR1 MNHNS and CDR2 SASEGT. This CDR3 is CASRGGTGLGAQHF. CDR3 DNA: TGTGCCAGCAGGGGTGGGACAGGCCTTGGGGCCCAGCATTTT.

V is TRBV2 and J is TRBJ1-2; 9 bases are a match to TRBD1. From germline, CDR1 is SNHLY and CDR2 FYNNEI. This CDR3 has 13 residues. J was trimmed by 5 bases and V by 6 bases; bases with no gene match: 4. The CDR3 bases are TGTGCCAGCAGCCTGGGACAGGGATATGGCTACACCTTC. It translates to CASSLGQGYGYTF. Full variable domain (outside the CDR3, taken from reference TRBV2 and TRBJ1-2): EPEVTQTPSHQVTQMGQEVILRCVPISNHLYFYWYRQILGQKVEFLVSFYNNEISEKSEIFDDQFSVERPDGSNFTLKIRSTKLEDSAMYFCASSLGQGYGYTFGSGTRLTVV.

This clone has a handful of counts. The chain couples TRBV7-9 to TRBJ1-2; the D gene is possibly TRBD1 (5 bases). The germline V gene has CDR1 SEHNR and CDR2 FQNEAQ (reference sequence). This CDR3 is 17 amino acids long. Trimming stripped 2 bases from V and 6 bases from J, with 22 bases between. The CDR3 DNA reads as TGTGCCAGCAGCTTACCCCCAGGGTTGTTGTTTCGGGATGGCTACACCTTC. This gives the protein CASSLPPGLLFRDGYTF.

This clone showed up just once. The chain links TRBV7-5 to TRBJ1-3; TRBD1 is taken as the D call from the table, unchecked against the DNA. TRBV7-5 is a recognized pseudogene. This CDR3 has 19 residues. Here the CDR3 DNA reads TGTGTCAGAAGCTTATCCCCGCGACAGGGGGCCTTTTATGGAAACACCATATATTTT. This gives the protein CVRSLSPRQGAFYGNTIYF.

This chain connects TRBV4-2 to TRBJ1-1; the match to TRBD1 covers 8 bases. The V gene's germline CDR1 is LGHNA and CDR2 YNFKEQ. Unmatched junction bases numbered 3, after V lost 3 bases and J lost 3 bases. There are 14 residues in the CDR3. The CDR3 DNA follows: TGTGCCAGCAGCCACCAGGGGGCGTACACTGAAGCTTTCTTT. Residues: CASSHQGAYTEAFF.

This clone came up a few times. This rearrangement joins TRBV5-1 to TRBJ2-1, with 10 nucleotides matching TRBD1. J gave up 8 bases and V 7 bases, and 6 bases lay outside the gene matches. The CDR3 has 13 amino acids. CDR1 SGHRS and CDR2 YFSETQ come from the germline V gene. CDR3 nucleotides: TGCGCCAGCGGGACAGGGGTTGGGGATGAGCAGTTCTTC. It codes for CASGTGVGDEQFF.

The genes are TRBV10-3 and TRBJ1-3; D may be TRBD1 (6 bases). The CDR3 length is 14 residues. Trimming removed 3 bases at V and 1 base at J, with 7 bases between. Looked up from germline, CDR1 is ENHRY and CDR2 is SYGVKD. CDR3 region: CAISDTGSGNTIYF. CDR3 sequence (DNA): TGTGCCATCAGTGACACAGGGTCTGGAAACACCATATATTTT.

The chain carries TRBV7-2 and TRBJ2-5; 7 nucleotides match TRBD2. Germline V gene lookup returns CDR1 SGHTA and CDR2 FQGNSA. CDR3 length: 15 residues. Trimming at V came to 5 bases and at J to 5 bases, leaving 11 bases not matched to a gene. Here the CDR3 reads CASSPASGGWETQYF. The CDR3 nucleotides are TGTGCCAGCAGCCCAGCTAGCGGCGGGTGGGAGACCCAGTACTTC.

The chain has TRBV6-1 and TRBJ2-3; no firm D call. This CDR3 region has 15 residues. The germline V gene has CDR1 MNHNS and CDR2 SASEGT. Trimming took 2 bases from V and 0 from J, leaving 9 bases between them. The CDR3 region is CASSEWAASTDTQYF. The CDR3 DNA is TGTGCCAGCAGTGAATGGGCCGCGAGCACAGATACGCAGTATTTT.

This clone occurred many times. The chain joins TRBV13 to TRBJ1-1, with D uncertain. Germline V gene data show CDR1 as PRHDT and CDR2 as FYEKMQ (reference sequence). There are 13 residues in the CDR3. Trimming took off 5 bases at V and 0 bases at J, with 7 bases between the two ends. CDR3 sequence reads: CASSPRVNTEAFF. The DNA for the CDR3 is TGTGCCAGCAGCCCTCGAGTGAACACTGAAGCTTTCTTT.

This clone has only one observation. The chain carries TRBV28 and TRBJ2-3; no clear D gene. V was shortened by 4 bases and J by 6 bases, with 14 bases between the two germline ends. CDR1 MDHEN and CDR2 SYDVKM come from the germline V gene. The CDR3 sequence is 14 residues long. In DNA form, the CDR3 reads TGTGCCAGCAGTTCCAGTCCCTGGGCCGATACGCAGTATTTT. It specifies CASSSSPWADTQYF.

In this sample, this clone turned up a few times. The chain is built from TRBV5-1 and TRBJ2-7; weak D call: TRBD2 (6 bases). CDR1 is SGHRS and CDR2 is YFSETQ in the germline V gene. This CDR3 is built from 14 residues. Trimming left V 4 bases short and J 3 bases short, with 14 bases between. The CDR3 sequence: CASSPGTGFYEQYF. The CDR3 DNA follows: TGCGCCAGCAGCCCCGGGACTGGGTTCTACGAGCAGTACTTC.

This chain links TRBV5-4 with TRBJ2-7; 8 positions match TRBD2. This CDR3 region has 16 residues. Germline V lookup: CDR1 SGHNT, CDR2 YYREEE (reference sequence). Trimming at V came to 4 bases and at J to 6 bases, leaving 15 bases not matched to a gene. CDR3 in amino acids: CASSTGPGLATREQYF. The CDR3 nucleotides are TGTGCCAGCAGCACCGGGCCTGGACTAGCAACCCGCGAGCAGTACTTC.

The gene calls are TRBV19 and TRBJ2-3; no reliable D call. Germline lookup yields CDR1 LNHDA and CDR2 SQIVND (reference sequence). The germline V and J ends were trimmed by 8 bases and 0 bases, with 24 bases remaining between them. The CDR3 has 18 amino acids. The CDR3: CASSLNFGRRSSTDTQYF. The CDR3 bases are TGTGCCAGTTCCCTGAACTTTGGGCGTCGTTCTAGCACAGATACGCAGTATTTT.

Here the CDR3 DNA reads TGCAGCGTGGGGGAGGGGGAGACCCAGTACTTC. The encoded protein is CSVGEGETQYF. The rearrangement joins TRBV29-1 to TRBJ2-5; 7 positions agree with TRBD2. CDR1 and CDR2 from the germline V gene are SQVTM and ANQGSEA. V was clipped by 6 bases and J by 5 bases; unmatched bases: 3. The CDR3 covers 11 residues.

This clone showed up just a few times. The rearrangement uses TRBV11-2 and TRBJ2-7, with 8 bases aligning to TRBD2. Trimming removed 2 bases from V and 6 bases from J; junction bases left unmatched: 6. Germline CDR1 reads SGHAT; CDR2 reads FQNNGV. This CDR3 has 14 residues. The CDR3 protein is CASSLNPGGPEQYF. As DNA, the CDR3 is TGTGCCAGCAGCTTAAACCCGGGAGGGCCCGAGCAGTACTTC.

The chain recombines TRBV25-1 with TRBJ2-2, with D perhaps TRBD2 (6 bases). CDR1 MGHDK and CDR2 SYGVNS come from the germline V gene. The CDR3 has 13 residues. The germline V and J ends were trimmed by 9 bases and 4 bases, with 12 bases remaining between them. The CDR3: CASHGTSTGELFF. The CDR3 DNA sequence: TGTGCCAGTCACGGGACTTCCACCGGGGAGCTGTTTTTT. Looking up the rest from reference TRBV25-1 and TRBJ2-2 gives the full variable domain: EADIYQTPRYLVIGTGKKITLECSQTMGHDKMYWYQQDPGMELHLIHYSYGVNSTEKGDLSSESTVSRIRTEHFPLTLESARPSHTSQYLCASHGTSTGELFFGEGSRLTVL.

The chain carries TRBV10-3 and TRBJ2-7, with 7 bases aligning to TRBD1. This CDR3 is 16 amino acids long. The V and J ends lost 8 bases and 0 bases, in that order; junction bases with no gene match: 13. The germline gives CDR1 ENHRY, CDR2 SYGVKD. CDR3: CAIRAAGSGGSYEQYF. The CDR3 nucleotides read TGTGCCATCCGAGCGGCAGGCTCAGGGGGCTCCTACGAGCAGTACTTC.

This chain joins TRBV6-6 and TRBJ1-3; D perhaps matches TRBD1 (5 bases). This CDR3 comprises 15 residues. Germline CDR1 reads MNHNY; CDR2 reads SVGAGI (reference sequence). V dropped 2 bases and J dropped 0 bases, with 8 bases sitting between them. CDR3 region: CASSYDRHSGNTIYF. The DNA for the CDR3 is TGTGCCAGCAGTTACGACAGACACTCTGGAAACACCATATATTTT.

The V call is TRBV30, the J call TRBJ1-2; D possibly corresponds to TRBD1 (5 bases). The V end was cut by 0 bases, the J end by 2 bases, with 13 bases between. CDR1 and CDR2 (germline): GTSNPN, SVGIG (reference sequence). The CDR3 covers 15 residues. The DNA of the CDR3 is TGTGCCTGGAGTGTTCTACCTAAGGGGAACTATGGCTACACCTTC. This sequence encodes CAWSVLPKGNYGYTF.

The rearrangement links TRBV18 to TRBJ1-1; TRBD1 aligns across 8 bases. The V gene's germline CDR1 is KGHSH and CDR2 LQKENI. The CDR3 covers 15 residues. The junction had 4 bases not matched to a gene; V was cut back by 2 bases and J by 2 bases. CDR3 region: CASSPGTGPNTEAFF. In nucleotides, the CDR3 is TGTGCCAGCTCACCAGGGACAGGACCTAACACTGAAGCTTTCTTT.

In the case of this clone: One end of the junction fails to match germline, which may point to a read error. The genes are TRBV5-1 and TRBJ2-7; tentative D call: TRBD2 (5 bases). The CDR3 extends over 13 amino acids. The germline gives CDR1 SGHRS, CDR2 YFSETQ. The chain's CDR3 is CASSLDNERRRDF. The CDR3 nucleotides are TGCGCCAGCAGCTTGGATAACGAGCGGCGAAGGGACTTC.

V usage is TRBV6-5 and J usage is TRBJ1-5; TRBD1 matches 7 bases. Germline CDR1 and CDR2: MNHEY and SVGAGI. The CDR3 sequence is 14 residues long. The V segment lost 5 bases and the J segment 7 bases; nucleotides outside the gene matches: 8. CDR3 sequence: CASSIRQGQQPQHF. CDR3 DNA: TGTGCCAGCAGTATACGACAGGGTCAACAGCCCCAGCATTTT.

V usage is TRBV9 and J usage is TRBJ2-1, with D possibly TRBD1 on 5 matching bases. There are 15 residues in the CDR3. Trimming took off 4 bases at V and 7 bases at J, with 18 bases between the two ends. Germline loops: CDR1 SGDLS, CDR2 YYNGEE. CDR3 loop: CASSYILSGLNEQFF. CDR3 DNA: TGTGCCAGCAGCTATATACTATCAGGGTTGAATGAGCAGTTCTTC.

The gene calls are TRBV19 and TRBJ1-1, with D unresolved. Trimming cost V 4 bases and J 3 bases, with 6 bases left between them. This CDR3 has 12 residues. CDR1 and CDR2 from the germline V gene are LNHDA and SQIVND (reference sequence). The DNA of the CDR3 is TGTGCCAGTAGTAGTTATTACACTGAAGCTTTCTTT. This codes for CASSSYYTEAFF.